The 10 T cell receptor beta chains in this list originate from one sample, sequenced in a study of OX40 agonist ivuxolimab in advanced cancers. Sequenced by immunoSEQ multiplex PCR; TCRdb stores in-frame clones only, minus some. The sample includes some 45,000 clones, 70% to 90% seen only once; the top ten take about 16%. Material: CD4+ or CD8+ T cells sorted from blood, obtained in a trial of the OX40 agonist ivuxolimab. These receptors came from an adult with an advanced solid tumor such as melanoma, head and neck, liver or kidney cancer.

The V gene is TRBV27, the J gene TRBJ1-6, with TRBD1 matching 8 bases. The CDR3 has 14 amino acids. Trimming at V came to 3 bases and at J to 9 bases, leaving 4 bases not matched to a gene. CDR1 and CDR2 from the germline V gene are MNHEY and SMNVEV (reference sequence). CDR3 nucleotide sequence: TGTGCCAGCAGTTTTGACAGGGGAAGTTCACCCCTCCACTTT. As protein: CASSFDRGSSPLHF.

The chain carries TRBV5-4 and TRBJ2-2; D gene uncertain. Germline loops: CDR1 SGHNT, CDR2 YYREEE (reference sequence). The CDR3 loop spans 15 amino acids. The ends were cut back, 0 bases at V and 3 bases at J, with 9 bases in the middle. The CDR3: CASSLAGADTGELFF. CDR3 nucleotides: TGTGCCAGCAGCTTGGCCGGCGCCGACACCGGGGAGCTGTTTTTT.

The DNA for the CDR3 is TGTGCCAGCAGTTACTCGGAGACAGGCTCCTACAATGAGCAGTTCTTC. Residues: CASSYSETGSYNEQFF. The V and J genes are TRBV6-5 and TRBJ2-1, with TRBD1 as a possible D gene (6 bases). Per the germline V gene, CDR1 is MNHEY and CDR2 is SVGAGI. V was clipped by 0 bases and J by 0 bases, with 9 bases between them. The CDR3 runs 16 residues.

The gene calls are TRBV5-1 and TRBJ2-7, with 9 bases matching TRBD1. CDR1 and CDR2 from the germline V gene are SGHRS and YFSETQ. The CDR3 has 14 amino acids. The V gene end was trimmed by 3 bases and the J gene end by 2 bases; junction bases not matched to a gene: 3. For the CDR3, the DNA is TGCGCCAGCAGCTCCCGGGACAGGGCCTACGAGCAGTACTTC. Its translation is CASSSRDRAYEQYF.

This sequence joins TRBV30 and TRBJ2-1; 13 bases agree with TRBD2. Germline-derived CDR1 and CDR2 are GTSNPN and SVGIG (reference sequence). The CDR3 totals 15 residues. V lost 5 bases, J lost 7 bases, and 8 bases stayed unmatched. In nucleotides, the CDR3 is TGTGCCTGGCCAACTAGCGGGAGGGCGACTAATGAGCAGTTCTTC. Translating it yields CAWPTSGRATNEQFF.

The chain couples TRBV7-3 to TRBJ2-3, with D uncertain. Germline loops: CDR1 SGHTA, CDR2 FQGTGA. V was shortened by 4 bases and J by 6 bases, with 8 bases between the two germline ends. The length of the CDR3 is 12 residues. Here the CDR3 DNA reads TGTGCCAGCAGCTCCCCTGGGGATACGCAGTATTTT. Translated: CASSSPGDTQYF. The entire variable domain, with the rest obtained from reference TRBV7-3 and TRBJ2-3, is as follows: GAGVSQTPSNKVTEKGKYVELRCDPISGHTALYWYRQSLGQGPEFLIYFQGTGAADDSGLPNDRFFAVRPEGSVSTLKIQRTERGDSAVYLCASSSPGDTQYFGPGTRLTVL.

The genes are TRBV10-1 and TRBJ2-7, with D tentatively TRBD1 (5 bases). CDR1 is WNHNN, CDR2 SYGVQD, per germline (reference sequence). The V and J ends lost 3 bases and 5 bases respectively, with 14 bases between them. CDR3 size: 14 residues. This CDR3 is CASSDPRGVHEQYF. The CDR3 DNA follows: TGCGCCAGCAGTGACCCAAGGGGTGTCCACGAGCAGTACTTC.

This chain joins TRBV27 and TRBJ2-3; the D gene is possibly TRBD2 (6 bases). V shed 2 bases and J shed 2 bases, with 11 bases lying between them. Germline CDR1 MNHEY, CDR2 SMNVEV (reference sequence). CDR3 length equals 15 residues. The CDR3 spells CASSLVAALTDTQYF. The CDR3 DNA is TGTGCCAGCAGTTTAGTAGCGGCCCTCACAGATACGCAGTATTTT.

This clone came up once. The genes are TRBV29-1 and TRBJ1-1; the D is unclear. The ends were cut back, 3 bases at V and 4 bases at J, with 12 bases in the middle. The germline gives CDR1 SQVTM, CDR2 ANQGSEA. The CDR3 loop spans 13 amino acids. The CDR3, as DNA: TGCAGCGTTGACGGCTCGGGAGGCACTGAAGCTTTCTTT. It codes for CSVDGSGGTEAFF.

This sequence joins TRBV25-1 and TRBJ1-3, with D maybe TRBD1 (5 bases). Germline V gene data show CDR1 as MGHDK and CDR2 as SYGVNS. The CDR3 runs to 13 residues. V lost 5 bases and J 2 bases, leaving 7 bases between the germline ends. The DNA for the CDR3 is TGTGCCAGCAGTCGGGGGGCTGGAAACACCATATATTTT. It translates to CASSRGAGNTIYF. The full variable domain, with the rest looked up from reference TRBV25-1 and TRBJ1-3, is EADIYQTPRYLVIGTGKKITLECSQTMGHDKMYWYQQDPGMELHLIHYSYGVNSTEKGDLSSESTVSRIRTEHFPLTLESARPSHTSQYLCASSRGAGNTIYFGEGSWLTVV.